Listed below are T cell receptor beta chains from one sample, sequenced in a study of Ad26.COV2.S vaccination and SARS-CoV-2 variants. Repertoires were generated with immunoSEQ multiplex PCR, while TCRdb's copy carries only in-frame clones and drops some. This sample carries fewer than 500,000 clones, about 90% of them seen once, and the ten largest clones take about 4.5%. The material was peripheral blood, obtained in a trial of Ad26.COV2.S vaccine versus placebo. The receptors shown here come from a person aged 18-60 years who received the Ad26.COV2.S COVID-19 vaccine or a placebo. Each CDR3 is given with its conserved first and last residue.

V gene: TRBV6-2/TRBV6-3; CDR3 protein: CASSYGQGAYEQYF
V gene: TRBV7-9; CDR3 protein: CASSLSSTGYTF
V gene: TRBV29-1; CDR3 protein: CSVFTTDSVTGELFF
V gene: TRBV6-1; CDR3 protein: CASSERPLRVGDTQYF
V gene: TRBV30; CDR3 protein: CAWGTYPLAASSYEQYF
V gene: TRBV7-9; CDR3 protein: CASSSDRDYLSYEQYF
V gene: TRBV24-1; CDR3 protein: CATSDPGSDQPQHF
V gene: TRBV6-2/TRBV6-3; CDR3 protein: CASSWGLAIYNEQFF
V gene: TRBV14; CDR3 protein: CASSQGVTPPGYTF
V gene: TRBV21-1; CDR3 protein: CASSAIEGQGNTIYF
V gene: TRBV11-3; CDR3 protein: CASSFETGSEQYF
V gene: TRBV4-1; CDR3 protein: CASSQEGPLAGGPSIHEQYF
V gene: TRBV5-8; CDR3 protein: CASIRLQGTGELFF
V gene: TRBV6-2/TRBV6-3; CDR3 protein: CASSILGTYEQYF
V gene: TRBV5-4; CDR3 protein: CASSLGGTGYGYTF
V gene: TRBV11-3; CDR3 protein: CASSLTSGRRDEQFF
V gene: TRBV19; CDR3 protein: CASRLQGGLTEAFF
V gene: TRBV6-6; CDR3 protein: CASSRRDREYNSPLHF
V gene: TRBV5-6; CDR3 protein: CASSLDRRYEQYF
V gene: TRBV11-2; CDR3 protein: CASSLMGGRGNTIYF
V gene: TRBV19; CDR3 protein: CASRDRSVRDIQYF
V gene: TRBV2; CDR3 protein: CASGPDPWGYTF
V gene: TRBV7-9; CDR3 protein: CASGGSIGGFGYTF
V gene: TRBV24-1; CDR3 protein: CATSDGLTGKNEQFF
V gene: TRBV27; CDR3 protein: CASSTIRTDTQYF
V gene: TRBV30; CDR3 protein: CAWSVRGRAPSYEQYF
V gene: TRBV7-7; CDR3 protein: CASSRTDATNEKLFF
V gene: TRBV3-1/TRBV3-2; CDR3 protein: CASSPEPLAVRADTQYF
V gene: TRBV6-5; CDR3 protein: CASSYSGGEGETQYF
V gene: TRBV13; CDR3 protein: CASSNRQEPNEKLFF
V gene: TRBV28; CDR3 protein: CASRGQGSRSYEQYF
V gene: TRBV5-1; CDR3 protein: CASSLAGLGETQYF
V gene: TRBV9; CDR3 protein: CASSPSLRYNSPLHF
V gene: TRBV29-1; CDR3 protein: CSVEKPDSTYEQYF
V gene: TRBV19; CDR3 protein: CASSIAPGTGELFF
V gene: TRBV6-6; CDR3 protein: CASSHSRTSPRGWYNEQFF
V gene: TRBV7-6; CDR3 protein: CASSSRAGSITDTQYF
V gene: TRBV10-3; CDR3 protein: CAISERVQNTEAFF
V gene: TRBV7-9; CDR3 protein: CASDADSTLAKNIQYF
V gene: TRBV4-3; CDR3 protein: CASSQDLPAGRPYEQYF
V gene: TRBV20-1; CDR3 protein: CSASFAGPSTDTQYF
V gene: TRBV5-1; CDR3 protein: CASSLQGDTQYF
V gene: TRBV30; CDR3 protein: CAWSVLAGRQEQFF
V gene: TRBV7-9; CDR3 protein: CASSLRGTSGREAYNEQFF
V gene: TRBV7-3; CDR3 protein: CASSSRTGISYNEQFF
V gene: TRBV28; CDR3 protein: CATSISGANVLTF
V gene: TRBV20-1; CDR3 protein: CSADGTEQFF
V gene: TRBV29-1; CDR3 protein: CSVGGGTEAFF
V gene: TRBV5-4; CDR3 protein: CASSLGRVYGYTF
V gene: TRBV28; CDR3 protein: CASSFQYSGNTIYF
V gene: TRBV4-3; CDR3 protein: CASSQDPRGTSSGANVLTF
V gene: TRBV19; CDR3 protein: CASSGFGGLPSSQETQYF
V gene: TRBV28; CDR3 protein: CASSFEGLGIQYF
V gene: TRBV29-1; CDR3 protein: CSATPVGATNEKLFF
V gene: TRBV30; CDR3 protein: CAWNRDRGPGGQETQYF
V gene: TRBV19; CDR3 protein: CASSIRGGYQPQHF
V gene: TRBV28; CDR3 protein: CASSALTSGSSDTQYF